This TCR beta chain was sequenced during a study of blood T cell repertoires in COVID-19. For the study at large: Acute and convalescent COVID-19 samples came from the United States, Italy and Spain. PBMCs, B-cell-depleted T cells, or T cells provided the cDNA or gDNA that made up the material.

Authors' data handling: Using reference gene primer amplification, nucleated cell counts were estimated. Libraries were prepared by immunoSEQ multiplex PCR; TCRdb keeps only in-frame clonotypes and omits some of them. V, J and clone size were drawn from that table, and D and trimming were deduced from the DNA. The sample holds 200,000 to 250,000 clones; roughly 84% are singletons and the top ten take approximately 3.8%. The CDR3 contains 13 residues. The germline V gene encodes CDR1 SGHRS and CDR2 YFSETQ. The germline V and J ends were trimmed by 0 bases and 2 bases, with 6 bases remaining between them.

The rearrangement links TRBV5-1 to TRBJ2-7, with D possibly matching TRBD2 (5 bases). Sequencing was done on a sample of peripheral blood. The TCR was taken from an elderly woman with acute or convalescent COVID-19. CDR3 DNA sequence: TGCGCCAGCAGCTTGGCCGGGACCTACGAGCAGTACTTC. Its translation: CASSLAGTYEQYF.